The clone carrying this T cell receptor beta chain was seen only a few times. What it binds is not known. The identical CDR3 is also encoded by other nucleotide sequences in the sample. Trimming took 6 bases from V and 5 from J, leaving 10 bases between them. This CDR3 is built from 13 residues. The germline V gene encodes CDR1 MRHNA and CDR2 SNTAGT. 13 Jbeta primers and 60 Vbeta primers were used for the PCR. This table comes from immunoSEQ multiplex PCR, and its TCRdb copy is limited to in-frame clones, with some not included. Of 100,000 to 150,000 clones in the sample, 65% to 80% were seen once. The data were obtained in a study of cytomegalovirus exposure and HLA in healthy donors. Notes on the study in general: Later analysis associated a missense DCLRE1C variant with TCR beta V- and J-gene trimming. In a later analysis, common viral pathogens appeared linked to several of the most significant clusters.

The sequence came from a woman between 55 and 75 years old in good health and CMV-seropositive. Material: PBMCs. The chain joins TRBV6-4 to TRBJ2-2, with D possibly being TRBD1 (6 bases). The CDR3 nucleotides read TGTGCCAGCAGCGCAGGGACAACCGGGGAGCTGTTTTTT. Translation gives CASSAGTTGELFF.